This record concerns one TCR beta chain sequence. As handled by the study authors: Amplification with reference gene primers provided the estimates of nucleated cell counts. The repertoire was sequenced with immunoSEQ multiplex PCR; TCRdb's copy has only in-frame clones and lacks some. That table furnishes V, J and clone size, whereas the DNA furnished D and trimming. The sample records 150,000 to 200,000 clones, nearly 90% being singletons. The sample comes from a study of blood T cell repertoires in COVID-19. Study-wide background: Acute and convalescent COVID-19 samples came from the United States, Italy and Spain.

Deletions cut 0 bases from V and 4 bases from J, with 12 bases between. Germline V gives CDR1 MNHEY, CDR2 SMNVEV (reference sequence). CDR3 length: 15 amino acids. This chain uses TRBV27 with TRBJ1-2, with a possible D match to TRBD1 (5 bases). What was sequenced was peripheral blood. This receptor was taken from a man aged 18 to 30 who had recovered from COVID-19. The CDR3 DNA reads as TGTGCCAGCAGTTTATCGGTAGGGGCTGGCTATGGCTACACCTTC. This codes for CASSLSVGAGYGYTF.